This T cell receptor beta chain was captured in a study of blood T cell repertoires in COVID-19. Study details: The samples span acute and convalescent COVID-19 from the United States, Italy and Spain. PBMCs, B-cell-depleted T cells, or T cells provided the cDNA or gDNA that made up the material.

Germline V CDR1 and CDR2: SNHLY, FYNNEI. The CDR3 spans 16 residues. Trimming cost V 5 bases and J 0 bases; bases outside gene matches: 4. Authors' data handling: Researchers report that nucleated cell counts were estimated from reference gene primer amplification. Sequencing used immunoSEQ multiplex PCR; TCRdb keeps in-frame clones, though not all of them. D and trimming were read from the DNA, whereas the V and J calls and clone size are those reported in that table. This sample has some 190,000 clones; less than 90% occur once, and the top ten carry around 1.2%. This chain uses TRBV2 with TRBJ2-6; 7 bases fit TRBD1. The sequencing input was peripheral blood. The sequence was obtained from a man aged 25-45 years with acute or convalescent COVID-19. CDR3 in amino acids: CASSRDSPSGANVLTF. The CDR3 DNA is TGTGCCAGCAGTCGGGACAGTCCCTCTGGGGCCAACGTCCTGACTTTC. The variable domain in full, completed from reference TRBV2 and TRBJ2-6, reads EPEVTQTPSHQVTQMGQEVILRCVPISNHLYFYWYRQILGQKVEFLVSFYNNEISEKSEIFDDQFSVERPDGSNFTLKIRSTKLEDSAMYFCASSRDSPSGANVLTFGAGSRLTVL.